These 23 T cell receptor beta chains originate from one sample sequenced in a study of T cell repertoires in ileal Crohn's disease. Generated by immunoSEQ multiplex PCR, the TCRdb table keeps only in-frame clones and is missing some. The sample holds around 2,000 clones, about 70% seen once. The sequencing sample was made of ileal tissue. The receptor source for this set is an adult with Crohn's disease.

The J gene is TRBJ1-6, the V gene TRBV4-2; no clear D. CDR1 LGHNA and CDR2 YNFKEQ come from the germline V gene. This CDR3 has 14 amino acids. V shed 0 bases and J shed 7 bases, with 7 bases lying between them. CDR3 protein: CASSQDPGNSPLHF. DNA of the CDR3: TGTGCCAGCAGCCAAGATCCAGGCAATTCACCCCTCCACTTT.

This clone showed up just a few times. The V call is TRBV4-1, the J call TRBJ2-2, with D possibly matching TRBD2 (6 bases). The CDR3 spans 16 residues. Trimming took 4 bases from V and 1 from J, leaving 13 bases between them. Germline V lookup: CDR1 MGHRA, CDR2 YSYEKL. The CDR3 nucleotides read TGCGCCAGCAGCCCCGGCGGTAGCGGGAACACCGGGGAGCTGTTTTTT. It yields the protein CASSPGGSGNTGELFF.

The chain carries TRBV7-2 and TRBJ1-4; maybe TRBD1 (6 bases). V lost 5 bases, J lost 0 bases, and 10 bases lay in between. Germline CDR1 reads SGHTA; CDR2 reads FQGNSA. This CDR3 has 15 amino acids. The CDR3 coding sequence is TGTGCCAGCAGCGGACAGCCATCAACTAATGAAAAACTGTTTTTT. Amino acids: CASSGQPSTNEKLFF.

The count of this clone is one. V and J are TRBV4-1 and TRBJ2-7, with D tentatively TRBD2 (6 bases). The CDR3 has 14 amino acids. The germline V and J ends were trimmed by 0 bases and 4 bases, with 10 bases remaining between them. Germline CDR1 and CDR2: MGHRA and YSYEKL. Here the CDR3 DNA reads TGCGCCAGCAGCCAAGAGGGACTCCTATACGAGCAGTACTTC. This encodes CASSQEGLLYEQYF.

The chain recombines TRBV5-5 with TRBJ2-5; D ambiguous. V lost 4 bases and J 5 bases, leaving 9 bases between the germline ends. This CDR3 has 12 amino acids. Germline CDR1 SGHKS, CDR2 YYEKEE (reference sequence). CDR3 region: CASSPYRETQYF. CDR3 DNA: TGTGCCAGCAGCCCCTATCGCGAGACCCAGTACTTC.

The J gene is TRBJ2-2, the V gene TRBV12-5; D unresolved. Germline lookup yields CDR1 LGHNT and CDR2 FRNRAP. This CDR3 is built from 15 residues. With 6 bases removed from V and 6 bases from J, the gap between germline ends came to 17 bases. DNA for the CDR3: TGTGCTAGTGGGAATCAGCTGTTGGAGTCCGGGGAGCTGTTTTTT. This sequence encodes CASGNQLLESGELFF.

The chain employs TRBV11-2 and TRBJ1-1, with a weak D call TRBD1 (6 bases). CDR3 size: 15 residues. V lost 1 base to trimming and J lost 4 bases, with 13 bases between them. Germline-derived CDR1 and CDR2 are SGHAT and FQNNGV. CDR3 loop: CASSLGTGWGTEAFF. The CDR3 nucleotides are TGTGCCAGCAGCTTAGGAACAGGGTGGGGCACTGAAGCTTTCTTT.

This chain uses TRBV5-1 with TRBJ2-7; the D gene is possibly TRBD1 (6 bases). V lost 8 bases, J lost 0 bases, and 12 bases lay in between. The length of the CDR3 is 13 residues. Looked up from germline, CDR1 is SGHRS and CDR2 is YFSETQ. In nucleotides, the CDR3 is TGCGCCAGTACAGGGTCAACCTCCTACGAGCAGTACTTC. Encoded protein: CASTGSTSYEQYF. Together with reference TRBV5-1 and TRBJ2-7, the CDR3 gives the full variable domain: KAGVTQTPRYLIKTRGQQVTLSCSPISGHRSVSWYQQTPGQGLQFLFEYFSETQRNKGNFPGRFSGRQFSNSRSEMNVSTLELGDSALYLCASTGSTSYEQYFGPGTRLTVT.

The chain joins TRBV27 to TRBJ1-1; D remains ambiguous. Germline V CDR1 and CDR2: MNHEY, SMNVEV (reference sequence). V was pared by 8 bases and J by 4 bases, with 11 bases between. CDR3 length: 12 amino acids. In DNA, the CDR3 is TGTGCCAGCCGAACTATGGGCACTGAAGCTTTCTTT. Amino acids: CASRTMGTEAFF.

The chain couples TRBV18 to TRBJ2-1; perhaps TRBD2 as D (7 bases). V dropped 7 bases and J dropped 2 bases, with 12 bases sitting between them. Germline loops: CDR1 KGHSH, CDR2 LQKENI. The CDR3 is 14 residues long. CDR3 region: CASLGGGAYNEQFF. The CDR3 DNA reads TGTGCCAGCTTAGGAGGGGGGGCCTACAATGAGCAGTTCTTC.

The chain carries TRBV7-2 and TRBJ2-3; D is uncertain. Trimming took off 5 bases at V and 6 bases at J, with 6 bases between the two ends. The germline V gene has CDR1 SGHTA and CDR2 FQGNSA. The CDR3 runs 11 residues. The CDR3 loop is CASSPFDTQYF. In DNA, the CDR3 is TGTGCCAGCAGCCCCTTCGATACGCAGTATTTT.

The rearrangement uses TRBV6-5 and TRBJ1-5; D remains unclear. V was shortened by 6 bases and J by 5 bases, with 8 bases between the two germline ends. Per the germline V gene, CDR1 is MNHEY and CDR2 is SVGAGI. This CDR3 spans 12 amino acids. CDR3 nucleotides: TGTGCCAGCAGAGCGCCCGATCAGCCCCAGCATTTT. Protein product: CASRAPDQPQHF.

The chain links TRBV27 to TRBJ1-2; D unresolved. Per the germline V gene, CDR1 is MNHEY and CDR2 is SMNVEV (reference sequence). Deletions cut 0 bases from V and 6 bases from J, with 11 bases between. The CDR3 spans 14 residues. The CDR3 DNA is TGTGCCAGCAGTTTATCGCCAGCCCTAGATGGCTACACCTTC. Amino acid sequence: CASSLSPALDGYTF.

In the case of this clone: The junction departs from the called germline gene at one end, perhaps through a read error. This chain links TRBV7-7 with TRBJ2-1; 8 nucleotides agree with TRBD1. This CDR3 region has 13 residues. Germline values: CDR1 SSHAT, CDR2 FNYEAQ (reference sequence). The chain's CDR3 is CASSSDRENEQFF. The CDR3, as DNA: TGTGCTAGCAGCTCGGACAGGGAGAATGAGCAGTTCTTC.

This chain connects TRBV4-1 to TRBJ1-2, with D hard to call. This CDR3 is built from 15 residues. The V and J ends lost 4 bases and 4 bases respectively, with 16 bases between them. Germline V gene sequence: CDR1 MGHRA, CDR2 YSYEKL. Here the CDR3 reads CASSPSPGSRYGYTF. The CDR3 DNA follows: TGCGCCAGCAGCCCTAGCCCCGGGTCTCGCTATGGCTACACCTTC.

CDR3 in amino acids: CASSLVSLQETQYF. CDR3 DNA: TGTGCCAGCAGCTTAGTATCCCTGCAAGAGACCCAGTACTTC. The rearrangement joins TRBV11-2 to TRBJ2-5; unclear D gene. Germline assignment: CDR1 SGHAT and CDR2 FQNNGV. The CDR3 totals 14 residues. V lost 1 base and J lost 2, with 8 bases in between.

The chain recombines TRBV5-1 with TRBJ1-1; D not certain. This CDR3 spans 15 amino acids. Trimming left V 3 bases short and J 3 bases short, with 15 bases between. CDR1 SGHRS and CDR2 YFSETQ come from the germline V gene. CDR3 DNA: TGCGCCAGCAGCTCTCGCGGTTATATCGACACTGAAGCTTTCTTT. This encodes CASSSRGYIDTEAFF.

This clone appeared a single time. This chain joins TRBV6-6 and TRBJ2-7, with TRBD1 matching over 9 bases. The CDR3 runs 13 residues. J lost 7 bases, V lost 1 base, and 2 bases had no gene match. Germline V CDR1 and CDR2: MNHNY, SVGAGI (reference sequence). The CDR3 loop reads CASSYLGQGEQYF. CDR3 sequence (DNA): TGTGCCAGCAGTTACTTGGGACAGGGAGAGCAGTACTTC.

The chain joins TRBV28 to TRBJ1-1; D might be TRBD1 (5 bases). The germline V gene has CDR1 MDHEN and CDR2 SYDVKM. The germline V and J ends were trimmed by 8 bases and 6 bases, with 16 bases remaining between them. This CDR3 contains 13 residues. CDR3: CASFVFPGAEAFF. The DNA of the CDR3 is TGTGCCAGCTTTGTCTTTCCGGGGGCTGAAGCTTTCTTT.

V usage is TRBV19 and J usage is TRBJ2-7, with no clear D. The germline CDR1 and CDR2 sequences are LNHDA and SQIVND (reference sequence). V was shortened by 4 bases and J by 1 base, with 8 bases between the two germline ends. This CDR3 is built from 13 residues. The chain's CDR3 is CASSRDVSYEQYF. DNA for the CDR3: TGTGCCAGTAGTAGAGACGTGTCCTACGAGCAGTACTTC. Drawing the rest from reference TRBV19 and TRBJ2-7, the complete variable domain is DGGITQSPKYLFRKEGQNVTLSCEQNLNHDAMYWYRQDPGQGLRLIYYSQIVNDFQKGDIAEGYSVSREKKESFPLTVTSAQKNPTAFYLCASSRDVSYEQYFGPGTRLTVT.

CDR3 in amino acids: CASSLSSSGTYEQYF. The CDR3, as DNA: TGTGCCAGCAGTTTATCGTCTAGCGGAACCTACGAGCAGTACTTC. The chain combines TRBV27 with TRBJ2-7; 7 bases agree with TRBD2. The CDR3 consists of 15 residues. Germline lookup yields CDR1 MNHEY and CDR2 SMNVEV (reference sequence). The junction had 4 bases not matched to a gene; V was cut back by 0 bases and J by 2 bases.

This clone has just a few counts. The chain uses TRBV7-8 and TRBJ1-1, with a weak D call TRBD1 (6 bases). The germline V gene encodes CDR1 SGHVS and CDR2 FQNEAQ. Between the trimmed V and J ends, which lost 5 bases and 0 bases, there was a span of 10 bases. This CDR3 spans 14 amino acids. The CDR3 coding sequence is TGTGCCAGCAGCCTTGGGGGCGTGAACACTGAAGCTTTCTTT. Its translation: CASSLGGVNTEAFF.

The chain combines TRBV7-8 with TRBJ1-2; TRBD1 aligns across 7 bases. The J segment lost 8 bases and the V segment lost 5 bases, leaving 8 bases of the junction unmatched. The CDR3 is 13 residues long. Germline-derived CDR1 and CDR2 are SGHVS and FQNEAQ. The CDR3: CASSAGGKGGYTF. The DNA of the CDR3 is TGTGCCAGCAGCGCAGGGGGAAAAGGCGGCTACACCTTC.